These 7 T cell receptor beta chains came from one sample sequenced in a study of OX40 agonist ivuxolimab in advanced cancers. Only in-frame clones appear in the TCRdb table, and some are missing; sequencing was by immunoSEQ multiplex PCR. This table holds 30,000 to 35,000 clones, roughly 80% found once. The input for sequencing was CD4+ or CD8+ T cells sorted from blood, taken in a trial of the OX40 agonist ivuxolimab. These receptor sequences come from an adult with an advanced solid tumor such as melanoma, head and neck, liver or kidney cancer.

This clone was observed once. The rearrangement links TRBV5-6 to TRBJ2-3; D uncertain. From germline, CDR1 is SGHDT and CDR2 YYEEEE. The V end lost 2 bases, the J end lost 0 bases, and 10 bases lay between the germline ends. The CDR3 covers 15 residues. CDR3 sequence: CASSFSRLSTDTQYF. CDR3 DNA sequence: TGTGCCAGCAGCTTCTCGCGCTTAAGCACAGATACGCAGTATTTT.

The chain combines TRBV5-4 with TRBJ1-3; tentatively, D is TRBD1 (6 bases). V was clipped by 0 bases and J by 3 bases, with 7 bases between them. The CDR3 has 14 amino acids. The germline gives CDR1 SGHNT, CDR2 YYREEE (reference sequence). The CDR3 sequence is CASSLVGGGNTIYF. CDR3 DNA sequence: TGTGCCAGCAGCTTGGTAGGGGGTGGAAACACCATATATTTT.

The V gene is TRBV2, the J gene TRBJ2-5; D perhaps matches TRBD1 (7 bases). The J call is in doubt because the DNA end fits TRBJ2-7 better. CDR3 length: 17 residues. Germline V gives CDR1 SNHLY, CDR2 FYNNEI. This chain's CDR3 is CASSDPLQGGRSYEQYF. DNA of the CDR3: TGTGCCAGCAGTGATCCGTTGCAGGGGGGACGTTCCTACGAGCAGTACTTC.

The CDR3 reads CASSTGTGGGEQYF. CDR3 in DNA: TGTGCCAGCAGCACTGGGACAGGGGGCGGGGAGCAGTACTTC. The chain employs TRBV9 and TRBJ2-7, with 12 bases aligning to TRBD1. The CDR3 sequence is 14 residues long. J was trimmed by 7 bases and V by 4 bases; bases with no gene match: 6. Germline lookup yields CDR1 SGDLS and CDR2 YYNGEE.

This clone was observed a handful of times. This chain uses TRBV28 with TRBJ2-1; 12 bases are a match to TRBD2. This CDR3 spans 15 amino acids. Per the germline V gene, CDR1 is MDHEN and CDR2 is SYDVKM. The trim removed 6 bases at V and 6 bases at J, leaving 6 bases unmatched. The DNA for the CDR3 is TGTGCCAGCAGACGTCTAGCGGGAGGGACCAATGAGCAGTTCTTC. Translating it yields CASRRLAGGTNEQFF.

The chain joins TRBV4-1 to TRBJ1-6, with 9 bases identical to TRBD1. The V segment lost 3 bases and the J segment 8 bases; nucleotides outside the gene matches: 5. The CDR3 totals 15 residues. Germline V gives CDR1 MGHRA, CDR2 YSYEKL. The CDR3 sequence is CASSQGGQGYSPLHF. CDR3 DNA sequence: TGCGCCAGCAGCCAGGGAGGACAGGGGTATTCACCCCTCCACTTT.

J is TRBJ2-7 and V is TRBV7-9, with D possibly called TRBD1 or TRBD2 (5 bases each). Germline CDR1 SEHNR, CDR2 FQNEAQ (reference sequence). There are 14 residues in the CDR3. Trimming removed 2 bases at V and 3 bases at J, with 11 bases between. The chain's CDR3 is CASSLIGDGYEQYF. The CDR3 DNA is TGTGCCAGCAGCTTAATAGGGGACGGCTACGAGCAGTACTTC.